These T cell receptor beta chains were read from a single sample in a study of cytomegalovirus exposure and HLA in healthy donors. Profiled with immunoSEQ multiplex PCR; TCRdb holds only in-frame clones, not every one. The sample comprises more than 120,000 clones, more than 75% of which are singletons, and 8.7% rests with the top ten. The source material was PBMCs. These receptors all stem from a man between 18 and 29 years old in good health and CMV-seropositive. Both conserved end residues are part of each CDR3. The D gene is left open where the match is weak. Rows give clone size only sometimes, using once, few, many, or a class for an expanded clone.

clone_size: few
v_call: TRBV29-1
cdr3_length: 13
j_call: TRBJ1-2
d_call: -
cdr3_nt: TGCAGCGTTGGGCAGTCAGGGTGGAGTGGCTACACCTTC
cdr3_aa: CSVGQSGWSGYTF

clone_size: -
v_call: TRBV30
cdr3_length: 19
j_call: TRBJ1-3
d_call: TRBD1
cdr3_nt: TGTGCCTGGAGTAGACTTGGACAGGGGGCCCTACAGGACAAGAGCACCATATATTTT
cdr3_aa: CAWSRLGQGALQDKSTIYF

clone_size: -
v_call: TRBV10-3
cdr3_length: 14
j_call: TRBJ2-7
d_call: TRBD2
cdr3_nt: TGTGCCATCAGTGAGCAAGCGGGGGGCTACGAGCAGTACTTC
cdr3_aa: CAISEQAGGYEQYF

clone_size: -
v_call: TRBV10-3
cdr3_length: 12
j_call: TRBJ2-5
d_call: TRBD1
cdr3_nt: TGTGCCATACGGGACAGGTCGGAGACCCAGTACTTC
cdr3_aa: CAIRDRSETQYF

clone_size: -
v_call: TRBV12-5
cdr3_length: 15
j_call: TRBJ1-2
d_call: TRBD1
cdr3_nt: TGTGCTAGTGGTTTAGAGGGGGCAGGTAACTATGGCTACACCTTC
cdr3_aa: CASGLEGAGNYGYTF

clone_size: -
v_call: TRBV12-5
cdr3_length: 14
j_call: TRBJ1-2
d_call: TRBD1
cdr3_nt: TGTGCTAGTGGTTCAACAGGGGTTAACTATGGCTACACCTTC
cdr3_aa: CASGSTGVNYGYTF

clone_size: -
v_call: TRBV19
cdr3_length: 13
j_call: TRBJ2-3
d_call: -
cdr3_nt: TGTGCCAGCCGCCCCGGGAACACAGATACGCAGTATTTT
cdr3_aa: CASRPGNTDTQYF

clone_size: -
v_call: TRBV27
cdr3_length: 15
j_call: TRBJ1-2
d_call: TRBD1
cdr3_nt: TGTGCCAGCAGTTTAGGTTCTGGGACAGTCGGTGGCTACACCTTC
cdr3_aa: CASSLGSGTVGGYTF

clone_size: -
v_call: TRBV29-1
cdr3_length: 16
j_call: TRBJ2-1
d_call: TRBD1
cdr3_nt: TGCAGCGTTGAAAGTGGGACAGCAACCTTCTACAATGAGCAGTTCTTC
cdr3_aa: CSVESGTATFYNEQFF

clone_size: -
v_call: TRBV7-8
cdr3_length: 18
j_call: TRBJ1-3
d_call: TRBD1
cdr3_nt: TGTGCCAGCACCCCCGGGACAGGAGGGATGGGCTCTGGAAACACCATATATTTT
cdr3_aa: CASTPGTGGMGSGNTIYF

clone_size: once
v_call: TRBV29-1
cdr3_length: 13
j_call: TRBJ2-1
d_call: TRBD1
cdr3_nt: TGCAGCGTCAGACAGGGTTCCGTCAATGAGCAGTTCTTC
cdr3_aa: CSVRQGSVNEQFF

clone_size: -
v_call: TRBV5-4
cdr3_length: 16
j_call: TRBJ2-3
d_call: TRBD2
cdr3_nt: TGTGCCACCCGATCTTTTCATAGCGGGCGCAGTAATACGCAGTATTTT
cdr3_aa: CATRSFHSGRSNTQYF

clone_size: -
v_call: TRBV7-2
cdr3_length: 17
j_call: TRBJ2-3
d_call: TRBD2
cdr3_nt: TGTGCCAGCAGCCCCTGGGGACTAGCGGGGTTCACAGATACGCAGTATTTT
cdr3_aa: CASSPWGLAGFTDTQYF

clone_size: -
v_call: TRBV18
cdr3_length: 15
j_call: TRBJ1-5
d_call: TRBD1
cdr3_nt: TGTGCCAGCTCCCTTAGGACAGGGGGAGGTCAGCCCCAGCATTTT
cdr3_aa: CASSLRTGGGQPQHF

clone_size: -
v_call: TRBV10-1
cdr3_length: 13
j_call: TRBJ1-1
d_call: TRBD1
cdr3_nt: TGCGCCAGCAGTTACACAGGGGCCACTGAAGCTTTCTTT
cdr3_aa: CASSYTGATEAFF

clone_size: -
v_call: TRBV2
cdr3_length: 16
j_call: TRBJ2-1
d_call: -
cdr3_nt: TGTGCCAGCAGCCCCTTTGAGGGAGAGGGGGTCAATGAGCAGTTCTTC
cdr3_aa: CASSPFEGEGVNEQFF

clone_size: -
v_call: TRBV18
cdr3_length: 15
j_call: TRBJ1-5
d_call: -
cdr3_nt: TGTGCCAGCTCACCAGGGCAGGGTGGAAATCAGCCCCAGCATTTT
cdr3_aa: CASSPGQGGNQPQHF

clone_size: -
v_call: TRBV5-1
cdr3_length: 14
j_call: TRBJ1-4
d_call: -
cdr3_nt: TGCGCCAGCAGCTTGTCCAGGGTTGATGAAAAACTGTTTTTT
cdr3_aa: CASSLSRVDEKLFF

clone_size: -
v_call: TRBV2
cdr3_length: 12
j_call: TRBJ2-1
d_call: -
cdr3_nt: TGTGCCAGCAGTGATCGCGCCAATGAGCAGTTCTTC
cdr3_aa: CASSDRANEQFF

clone_size: -
v_call: TRBV6-5
cdr3_length: 14
j_call: TRBJ2-1
d_call: TRBD2
cdr3_nt: TGTGCCAGCAGTCTAACTAGCGGGAGGAATGAGCAGTTCTTC
cdr3_aa: CASSLTSGRNEQFF

clone_size: -
v_call: TRBV15
cdr3_length: 14
j_call: TRBJ1-4
d_call: -
cdr3_nt: TGTGCCACCAGCCGCTGGGGAGTTGGAGAAAAACTGTTTTTT
cdr3_aa: CATSRWGVGEKLFF

clone_size: -
v_call: TRBV18
cdr3_length: 13
j_call: TRBJ2-2
d_call: -
cdr3_nt: TGTGCCAGCTCATCCGACTCCACCGGGGAGCTGTTTTTT
cdr3_aa: CASSSDSTGELFF

clone_size: -
v_call: TRBV5-1
cdr3_length: 13
j_call: TRBJ2-5
d_call: TRBD2
cdr3_nt: TGCGCCAGCAGCTTGCGGGGGGAAGAGACCCAGTACTTC
cdr3_aa: CASSLRGEETQYF

clone_size: -
v_call: TRBV11-2
cdr3_length: 17
j_call: TRBJ2-7
d_call: -
cdr3_nt: TGTGCCAGCAGCTTAGGTTATCCGGGACACGAAACCTACGAGCAGTACTTC
cdr3_aa: CASSLGYPGHETYEQYF

clone_size: -
v_call: TRBV29-1
cdr3_length: 12
j_call: TRBJ2-5
d_call: TRBD1
cdr3_nt: TGCAGCGTGGGACAGGGAGGGGAGACCCAGTACTTC
cdr3_aa: CSVGQGGETQYF

clone_size: few
v_call: TRBV2
cdr3_length: 15
j_call: TRBJ1-6
d_call: TRBD1
cdr3_nt: TGTGCCAGCGGGGACAGGAGCTCCTATAATTCACCCCTCCACTTT
cdr3_aa: CASGDRSSYNSPLHF

clone_size: -
v_call: TRBV18
cdr3_length: 17
j_call: TRBJ1-3
d_call: -
cdr3_nt: TGTGCCAGCTCACCACTCGCAGGGCGCTATTCTGGAAACACCATATATTTT
cdr3_aa: CASSPLAGRYSGNTIYF

clone_size: -
v_call: TRBV9
cdr3_length: 15
j_call: TRBJ2-5
d_call: TRBD2
cdr3_nt: TGTGCCAGCAGCGTAGGGGTAGCGGGAAGGGAGACCCAGTACTTC
cdr3_aa: CASSVGVAGRETQYF

clone_size: once
v_call: TRBV2
cdr3_length: 13
j_call: TRBJ1-3
d_call: -
cdr3_nt: TGTGCCAGCACCCTCCCACGGCGGAACACCATATATTTT
cdr3_aa: CASTLPRRNTIYF

clone_size: -
v_call: TRBV5-1
cdr3_length: 16
j_call: TRBJ2-2
d_call: TRBD1
cdr3_nt: TGCGCCAGCAGCTTACCCACAGGGGGCGACACCGGGGAGCTGTTTTTT
cdr3_aa: CASSLPTGGDTGELFF

clone_size: few
v_call: TRBV19
cdr3_length: 16
j_call: TRBJ2-7
d_call: -
cdr3_nt: TGTGCCAGTAGTATAGTTCCAGGGTCCGGAGCCTACGAGCAGTACTTC
cdr3_aa: CASSIVPGSGAYEQYF

clone_size: -
v_call: TRBV4-1
cdr3_length: 16
j_call: TRBJ1-1
d_call: -
cdr3_nt: TGCGCCAGCAGCCAAGAAAGGGAGCACGTGAACACTGAAGCTTTCTTT
cdr3_aa: CASSQEREHVNTEAFF

clone_size: -
v_call: TRBV14
cdr3_length: 19
j_call: TRBJ2-3
d_call: TRBD2
cdr3_nt: TGTGCCAGCAGCCGTGCTGGACTAGCGGGGGGCCCCCACACAGATACGCAGTATTTT
cdr3_aa: CASSRAGLAGGPHTDTQYF

clone_size: -
v_call: TRBV19
cdr3_length: 12
j_call: TRBJ1-1
d_call: TRBD1
cdr3_nt: TGTGCCACGGGACAGCAGAACACTGAAGCTTTCTTT
cdr3_aa: CATGQQNTEAFF

clone_size: -
v_call: TRBV2
cdr3_length: 12
j_call: TRBJ2-3
d_call: -
cdr3_nt: TGTGCCACCTCTAATCGCACAGATACGCAGTATTTT
cdr3_aa: CATSNRTDTQYF

clone_size: -
v_call: TRBV15
cdr3_length: 17
j_call: TRBJ2-3
d_call: TRBD1
cdr3_nt: TGTGCCACCAGCAGAGACTACAGGGACAGGGCGAAAGATACGCAGTATTTT
cdr3_aa: CATSRDYRDRAKDTQYF

clone_size: -
v_call: TRBV10-2
cdr3_length: 15
j_call: TRBJ2-1
d_call: -
cdr3_nt: TGCGCCAGCGGCGACCCACGGGGAGTTGTAAATGAGCAGTTCTTC
cdr3_aa: CASGDPRGVVNEQFF

clone_size: -
v_call: TRBV4-2
cdr3_length: 16
j_call: TRBJ2-7
d_call: TRBD2
cdr3_nt: TGTGCCAGCAGCCGTGGGACTAGCGGGAGTATGGACGAGCAGTACTTC
cdr3_aa: CASSRGTSGSMDEQYF

clone_size: -
v_call: TRBV5-1
cdr3_length: 18
j_call: TRBJ2-6
d_call: -
cdr3_nt: TGCGCCAGCAGCTTACTAGCACGCCCCCCCTCTGGGGCCAACGTCCTGACTTTC
cdr3_aa: CASSLLARPPSGANVLTF

clone_size: once
v_call: TRBV28
cdr3_length: 15
j_call: TRBJ1-2
d_call: TRBD1
cdr3_nt: TGTGCCAGCAGTCCTGGGACAGGGACGGACTATGGCTACACCTTC
cdr3_aa: CASSPGTGTDYGYTF

clone_size: -
v_call: TRBV5-5
cdr3_length: 13
j_call: TRBJ1-2
d_call: -
cdr3_nt: TGTGCCAGCAGCTTTGCCAGCGACTATGGCTACACCTTC
cdr3_aa: CASSFASDYGYTF